Below are 6 T cell receptor beta chains sequenced from a single sample in a study of blood T cell repertoires in COVID-19. The assay was immunoSEQ multiplex PCR, and TCRdb's table has in-frame clones only and misses some. Of about 480,000 clones in the sample, 70% to 90% were seen once. Sequencing was done on a sample of PBMCs or T cells enriched from blood (not recorded which). All receptors derive from a woman aged 18-30 years with acute COVID-19.

The chain links TRBV18 to TRBJ1-2; TRBD1 agrees at 7 bases. The V segment lost 3 bases and the J segment 3 bases; nucleotides outside the gene matches: 4. The germline V gene has CDR1 KGHSH and CDR2 LQKENI. This CDR3 comprises 14 residues. CDR3 DNA: TGTGCCAGCTCACCCGGACAGGATTACTATGGCTACACCTTC. This codes for CASSPGQDYYGYTF.

The chain is built from TRBV4-3 and TRBJ1-2, with D possibly being TRBD1 (6 bases). The CDR3 is 17 amino acids. Germline lookup yields CDR1 LGHNA and CDR2 YSLEER. The V and J ends lost 2 bases and 5 bases respectively, with 21 bases between them. CDR3 sequence (DNA): TGCGCCAGCAGCCAAAGTTTGTCAGGGGCAAATTTTTATGGCTACACCTTC. This sequence encodes CASSQSLSGANFYGYTF.

The chain is built from TRBV10-2 and TRBJ1-2; 7 bases are shared with TRBD1. After removal of 6 bases from V and 1 base from J, the junction contained 14 bases not matched to a gene. The CDR3 has 17 amino acids. Germline lookup yields CDR1 WSHSY and CDR2 SAAADI. CDR3 in DNA: TGCGCCAGCAGCCTCAAGGGCACGGACAGGATTAACTATGGCTACACCTTC. Protein product: CASSLKGTDRINYGYTF.

This clone was observed once. The V gene is TRBV4-3, the J gene TRBJ2-3, with TRBD1 as a possible D gene (6 bases). CDR3 size: 16 residues. Germline lookup yields CDR1 LGHNA and CDR2 YSLEER. V dropped 2 bases and J dropped 3 bases, with 15 bases sitting between them. The CDR3 loop is CASSQNRVGETDTQYF. CDR3 bases: TGCGCCAGCAGCCAAAACAGGGTCGGGGAAACAGATACGCAGTATTTT.

The rearrangement links TRBV28 to TRBJ1-4; a weak D match, TRBD1 (6 bases). Between the trimmed V and J ends, which lost 7 bases and 5 bases, there was a span of 8 bases. This CDR3 region has 12 residues. Germline V lookup: CDR1 MDHEN, CDR2 SYDVKM. The DNA of the CDR3 is TGTGCCAGCACACAGGGAAATGAAAAACTGTTTTTT. Protein sequence: CASTQGNEKLFF.

J is TRBJ1-5 and V is TRBV7-9, with a weak D call TRBD1 (6 bases). V was cut by 4 bases and J by 5 bases, with 12 bases left in between. The CDR3 is 14 amino acids. CDR1 is SEHNR and CDR2 is FQNEAQ in the germline V gene (reference sequence). DNA for the CDR3: TGTGCCAGCAGCTCTGGACAGAGGTATCAGCCCCAGCATTTT. Protein product: CASSSGQRYQPQHF.